The clone carrying this TCR beta chain was seen only a few times. Its target is not known. TCRdb redid the calling of the 5' RACE reads with MiXCR, one entry per CDR3 protein. Found here are a few hundred thousand distinct CDR3 sequences, about 20% of them singletons; the top ten hold 8.4%. This record belongs to a study of T-cell memory formation after mild COVID-19. As for the study in general: TCR clustering was largely donor specific. Study-wide results and limits: Pre-infection memory contained some responding clones, which suggested that cross-reactive memory had joined. Clones that contracted clustered mainly in CM and EM if CD4+ and in EMRA if CD8+.

The germline V gene encodes CDR1 SGHVS and CDR2 FQNEAQ. The CDR3 is 16 residues long. The ends were cut back, 6 bases at V and 2 bases at J, with 17 bases in the middle. Material for sequencing was PBMCs or a T cell subset sorted from them (not recorded which). V and J are TRBV7-8 and TRBJ2-1, with D maybe TRBD2 (5 bases). The receptor was isolated from an adult woman who had mild COVID-19 (a few samples of this study predate the infection). Cell type and time point are not known. The CDR3 DNA sequence: TGTGCCAGCAGTCCTAGGTCGGGGAACACCTACAATGAGCAGTTCTTC. Translation gives CASSPRSGNTYNEQFF. Combining the CDR3 with reference TRBV7-8 and TRBJ2-1 gives the whole variable domain GAGVSQSPRYKVAKRGQDVALRCDPISGHVSLFWYQQALGQGPEFLTYFQNEAQLDKSGLPSDRFFAERPEGSVSTLKIQRTQQEDSAVYLCASSPRSGNTYNEQFFGPGTRLTVL.